The T cell receptor beta chain under discussion was sequenced for a study of PD-L1 blockade in urothelial cancer (dated by TCRdb to the late 2010s). With respect to the entire study: Every patient began therapy in about 2014 and was given atezolizumab 1,200 mg intravenously every 3 weeks. Blood samples yielded a median of roughly 150,000 T cells and more than 80,000 unique TCRs, with median clonality 0.080. An ECOG performance status of 0 or 1 was recorded for the patients, and 0 to 3 prior chemotherapy regimens had been received by the patients. Pretreatment blood TCR-seq was available for about 28 patients, at least one posttreatment blood collection was obtained for around 25 patients, and tumor TCR-seq was available for around 25 patients. TCR sequencing covered pretreatment tumor samples and matched, serially collected peripheral blood taken before and after atezolizumab treatment. In the same patients, pretreatment tumors underwent whole exome sequencing and RNA sequencing in addition to TCR sequencing. About 85% of the roughly 29 patients were identified as males with urothelial cancer of bladder origin, and a prior smoking history was reported by 18 of 29 patients. Durable clinical benefit meant progression-free survival longer than 6 months, and TCR features were also tested against progression-free and overall survival. Blood samples were analyzed 3 weeks after the start of treatment (second dose) and 6 weeks after the start of treatment. The study was an exploratory multi-omic analysis of somatic, immune and clinical correlates of response to PD-L1 blockade with atezolizumab in urothelial cancer. Durable clinical benefit was achieved by nine patients but not by the remaining 20.

General conclusions and limits of the study: A pretreatment peripheral blood TCR clonality below the median was linked to improved progression-free and overall survival. Because the sample size was small (n of about 29) and many of the analyses were exploratory, the results are meant to be hypothesis-generating. Patients with durable benefit showed greater expansion of tumor-associated TCR clones in peripheral blood 3 weeks after starting treatment (n ≈ 22, p = 0.022).

To estimate absolute template abundance from read counts, synthetic TCR analog templates were spiked into each PCR. Using the immunoSEQ assay, TCRbeta CDR3 regions were amplified from genomic DNA with bias-controlled V and J gene primers. Sequencing of rearranged TCRbeta segments was performed at approximately 20X coverage. The original pipeline was this. Sequencing errors were corrected by clustering, and CDR3s were annotated against IMGT so that V, D and J genes could be assigned. Downstream analyses used only productive TCRbeta rearrangements and left out out-of-frame or stop-codon sequences. To compute clonality, Shannon entropy was normalized by the log of the number of unique productive sequences and then subtracted from one. Fisher's exact test with Benjamini-Hochberg correction, at a threshold of adjusted p below 0.01, was used to find clones that differed between time points or between blood and tumor. This immuneACCESS table, as held by TCRdb, lists in-frame sequences with V and J called but not all clones. Of the missing ones, under half trace to an unresolved V gene in checked studies; the others have no known cause. V and J calls and clone size are as listed in that table; D and trimming were resolved from the DNA. Here the sample has 50,000 to 60,000 clones; 86% occur a single time. 2.9% of the sample comes from the top ten.

The CDR3 numbers 11 residues from cysteine through phenylalanine. The CDR3 DNA has 33 bases and is translated from base 1. CDR1 and CDR2 (DFQATT, SNEGSKA) derive from the germline V gene (reference sequence). Trimming accounts for 6 bases at V and 8 bases at J, while the number of junction bases matched to no gene is 6. A cohort of around 29 patients with locally advanced or metastatic urothelial carcinoma, treated at Memorial Sloan Kettering on a trial protocol, was included. Peripheral blood mononuclear cells were collected pretreatment and during treatment, with between 1 and 8 total time points obtained per patient. The Qiagen DNeasy Blood extraction kit was used to purify genomic DNA from total PBMCs and tumor samples. PBMCs were collected pretreatment and during treatment, and were isolated and stored as previously described. With respect to this clone: Its binding antigen is unknown. Nothing much larger sits one base from this clone, and base qualities are not available.

This receptor chain uses TRBV20-1 and TRBJ1-2; 7 nucleotides in the junction match TRBD1. Here the sequenced sample was PBMCs, taken around atezolizumab (anti-PD-L1) treatment. The origin of this receptor is a man between 50 and 59 years old with urothelial cancer. CDR3 loop: CSADRVGGYTF. Here is the DNA: TGCAGTGCAGACAGGGTGGGGGGCTACACCTTC.